This T cell receptor beta chain was found in a study of cytomegalovirus exposure and HLA in healthy donors. Whole-study findings and limits: TCR clusters originating in the first cohort tended to co-occur in the 100 to 150 validation repertoires, according to a later analysis.

TCRdb's table, derived via immunoSEQ multiplex PCR, lists solely in-frame clones and lacks some. The sample holds about 180,000 clones, roughly 86% seen once. Note on this clone: Its antigen is currently unknown.

CDR3 length: 15 residues. Trimming took off 6 bases at V and 2 bases at J, with 15 bases between the two ends. Germline CDR1 LNHDA, CDR2 SQIVND (reference sequence). Input material: PBMCs. The TCR was taken from a man aged 18-30 years in good health and CMV-seropositive. The chain combines TRBV19 with TRBJ2-3; D perhaps matches TRBD1 (6 bases). CDR3 nucleotides: TGTGCCAGTAGCAACAGGGCCTTAAACACAGATACGCAGTATTTT. Translated, it gives CASSNRALNTDTQYF.